This T cell receptor beta chain comes out of a study of CD8 T cells in ankylosing spondylitis. This CDR3 region has 11 residues. The V gene's germline CDR1 is MDHEN and CDR2 SYDVKM. The V gene lost 6 bases and the J gene lost 2 bases, with 5 bases spanning the gap. Regarding the study as a whole: Clones linked to disease, bearing a CD8+ phenotype, were relatively rare in peripheral blood. There was a TCR beta motif, made of 7 to 9 highly homologous variants, that appeared characteristic of ankylosing spondylitis blood. Clones linked to disease were reported to show significant enrichment in matched ankylosing spondylitis synovial fluid.

In this sample, this clonotype turned up many times. Its matching antigen is unknown. Each TCR beta library was made by quantitative 5'-RACE that incorporated molecular barcodes. MiXCR was run by TCRdb on the 5' RACE reads, yielding one entry per CDR3 protein. This repertoire shows some 240,000 distinct CDR3 sequences, more than 5.5% found once; its top ten account for 13% to 15%. The sequencing sample was made of blood, either unsorted or a sorted T cell fraction (not recorded which). V and J are TRBV28 and TRBJ2-7; D is unresolved. This TCR derives from a male donor with ankylosing spondylitis. CDR3 in amino acids: CASSTAYEQYF. CDR3 DNA sequence: TGTGCCAGCAGCACCGCCTACGAGCAGTACTTC.